This T cell receptor beta chain derives from a study of cytomegalovirus exposure and HLA in healthy donors. Study-level results: As a later analysis revealed, the rate of TCR association differed by HLA locus, with DRB1 most and HLA-C fewest.

Trimming took 2 bases from V and 3 from J; bases not matched to a gene: 5. Germline assignment: CDR1 LNHDA and CDR2 SQIVND (reference sequence). This CDR3 has 17 residues. With respect to this clone: The antigen remains unidentified.

Researchers ran the PCR with 60 Vbeta and 13 Jbeta primers. Some clones are missing from TCRdb's copy, which holds only in-frame ones; the method was immunoSEQ multiplex PCR. The table records about 130,000 clones, roughly four fifths of them present only once. Input material: PBMCs. The rearrangement links TRBV19 to TRBJ2-2; 11 bases align to TRBD2. The TCR was taken from a boy younger than 18 in good health and CMV-seronegative. CDR3 sequence: CASSILSGRAYTGELFF. Here the CDR3 DNA reads TGTGCCAGTAGTATACTTAGCGGGAGGGCATACACCGGGGAGCTGTTTTTT.